In its sample, the clone carrying this T cell receptor (beta chain) was seen once. Its target is not known. V was pared by 4 bases and J by 0 bases, with 1 base of the junction left unmatched. Germline CDR1 and CDR2: SGHRS and YFSETQ. The CDR3 covers 13 residues. Sequencing in the ViraFEST assay came after antigen-specific CD4+ T cells had been expanded with viral peptide pools, which were used to stimulate PBMC. Cells that had been cultured for 10 days were the source of isolated CD4+ T cells. This individual tested PCR-positive for SARS-CoV-2 infection between March and December 2020. The cohort was immunized with two doses of either the BNT162b2 or mRNA-1273 vaccine. Each culture well received some 1.9 million PBMC. These cells were then cultured in IMDM with about 9.1 IU/ml IL-2 and 8.5 to 10 ug/ml peptides. On both days 3 and 7, half of the culture medium was replaced with IL-2 medium. Here immunoSEQ multiplex PCR was the method, and the copy in TCRdb shows in-frame clones only, minus some. The sample gives roughly 15,000 clones, about three quarters of which show up once; about a sixth is in the top ten.

This sample is part of a study of vaccination effects on CD4 cells after COVID-19. Looking at the study overall: Three convalescent patients were sampled after vaccination (early and late). Overall study results and limits: For convalescents, most of the spike-reactive clones seen post-vaccine were new vaccine-induced clones.

This clonotype originated in a human donor who had a prior SARS-CoV-2 infection. Sequencing used CD4+ T cells from PBMCs cultured with SARS-CoV-2 spike peptides, obtained after COVID-19 vaccination. The chain has TRBV5-1 and TRBJ2-7, with 7 nucleotides matching TRBD1. Here the CDR3 reads CASSGTVSYEQYF. CDR3 nucleotides: TGCGCCAGCAGCGGGACAGTCTCCTACGAGCAGTACTTC.